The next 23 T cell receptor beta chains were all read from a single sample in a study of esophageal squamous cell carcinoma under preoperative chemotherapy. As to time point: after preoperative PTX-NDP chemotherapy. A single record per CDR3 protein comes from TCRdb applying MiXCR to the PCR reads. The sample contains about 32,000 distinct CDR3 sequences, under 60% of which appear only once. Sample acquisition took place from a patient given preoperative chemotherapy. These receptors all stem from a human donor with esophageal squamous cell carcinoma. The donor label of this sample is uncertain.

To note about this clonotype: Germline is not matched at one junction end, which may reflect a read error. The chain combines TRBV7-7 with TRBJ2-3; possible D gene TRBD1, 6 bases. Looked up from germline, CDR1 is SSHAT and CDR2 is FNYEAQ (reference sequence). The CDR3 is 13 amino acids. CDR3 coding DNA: TGTGCTAGCAGCTCAGGGGCCGCAGATACCCAGTACTTT. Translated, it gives CASSSGAADTQYF.

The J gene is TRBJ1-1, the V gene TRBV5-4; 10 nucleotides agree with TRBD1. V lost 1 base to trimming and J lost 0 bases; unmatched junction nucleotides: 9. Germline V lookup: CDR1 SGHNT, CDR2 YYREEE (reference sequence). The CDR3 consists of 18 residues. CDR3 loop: CASSLMTGGTGMNTEAFF. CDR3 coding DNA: TGTGCCAGCAGCTTGATGACAGGGGGCACTGGGATGAACACTGAAGCTTTCTTT.

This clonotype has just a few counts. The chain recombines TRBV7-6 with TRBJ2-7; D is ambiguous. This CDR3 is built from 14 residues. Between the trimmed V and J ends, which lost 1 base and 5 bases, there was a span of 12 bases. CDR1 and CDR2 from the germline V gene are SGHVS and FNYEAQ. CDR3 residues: CASSLVPPEDEQYF. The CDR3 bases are TGTGCCAGCAGCTTAGTTCCACCCGAAGACGAGCAGTACTTC.

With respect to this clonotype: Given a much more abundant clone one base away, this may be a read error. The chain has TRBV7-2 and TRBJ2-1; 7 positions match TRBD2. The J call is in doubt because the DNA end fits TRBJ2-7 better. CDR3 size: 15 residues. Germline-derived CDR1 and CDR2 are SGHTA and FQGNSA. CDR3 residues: CASSLVGGGPHEQYF. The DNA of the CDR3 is TGTGCCAGCAGCTTAGTTGGGGGGGGTCCCCACGAGCAGTACTTC.

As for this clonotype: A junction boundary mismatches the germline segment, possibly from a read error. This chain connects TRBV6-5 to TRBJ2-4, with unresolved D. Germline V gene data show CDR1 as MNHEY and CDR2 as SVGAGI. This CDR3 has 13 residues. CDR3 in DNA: TGTGCCAGCAGTTGGGAAGGGCAAGACATCCAGTACTTC. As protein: CASSWEGQDIQYF.

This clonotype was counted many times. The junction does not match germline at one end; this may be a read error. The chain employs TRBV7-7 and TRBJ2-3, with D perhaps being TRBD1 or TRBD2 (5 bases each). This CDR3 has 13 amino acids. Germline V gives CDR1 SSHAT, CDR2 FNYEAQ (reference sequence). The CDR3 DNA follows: TGTGCTAGCAGCACTGGGACGGGTGATACGCAGTATTTT. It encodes CASSTGTGDTQYF. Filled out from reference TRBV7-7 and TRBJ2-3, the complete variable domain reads GAGVSQSPRYKVTKRGQDVTLRCDPISSHATLYWYQQALGQGPEFLTYFNYEAQPDKSGLPSDRFSAERPEGSISTLTIQRTEQRDSAMYRCASSTGTGDTQYFGPGTRLTVL.

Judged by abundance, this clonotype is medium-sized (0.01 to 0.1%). CDR3 in amino acids: CASRPARDRVASETQYF. In nucleotides, the CDR3 is TGTGCCAGCAGGCCAGCGCGGGACAGGGTAGCTTCGGAGACCCAGTACTTC. The chain employs TRBV12-3 or TRBV12-4 and TRBJ2-5; TRBD1 aligns across 9 bases. The junction had 16 bases not matched to a gene; V was cut back by 6 bases and J by 5 bases. The CDR3 runs 17 residues.

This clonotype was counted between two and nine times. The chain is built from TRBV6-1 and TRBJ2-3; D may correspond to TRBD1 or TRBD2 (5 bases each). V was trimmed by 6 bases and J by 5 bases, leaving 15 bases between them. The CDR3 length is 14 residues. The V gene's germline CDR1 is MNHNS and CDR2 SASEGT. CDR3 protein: CASRPGLAEDTQYF. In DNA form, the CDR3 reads TGTGCCAGCAGGCCGGGGCTAGCCGAAGATACGCAGTATTTT.

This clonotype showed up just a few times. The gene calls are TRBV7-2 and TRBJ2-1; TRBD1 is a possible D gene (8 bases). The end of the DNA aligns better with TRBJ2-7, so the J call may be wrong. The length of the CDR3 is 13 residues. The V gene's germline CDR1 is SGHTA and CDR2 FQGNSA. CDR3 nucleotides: TGTGCCAGCAGCTCCACAGGGGGGGGGGAGCAGTACTTC. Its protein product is CASSSTGGGEQYF.

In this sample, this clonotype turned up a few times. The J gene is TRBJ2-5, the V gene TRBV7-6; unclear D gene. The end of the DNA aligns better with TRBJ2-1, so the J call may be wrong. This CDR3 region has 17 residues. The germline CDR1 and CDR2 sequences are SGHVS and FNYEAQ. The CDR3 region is CASSSAWAYPPYNEQFF. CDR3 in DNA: TGTGCCAGCAGCTCCGCCTGGGCGTACCCCCCCTACAATGAGCAGTTCTTC.

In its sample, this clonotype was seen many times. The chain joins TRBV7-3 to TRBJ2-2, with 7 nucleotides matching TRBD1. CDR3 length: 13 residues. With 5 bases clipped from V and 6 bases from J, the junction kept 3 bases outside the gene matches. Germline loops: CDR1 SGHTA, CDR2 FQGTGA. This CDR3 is CASSRDRAGELFF. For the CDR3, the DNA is TGTGCCAGCAGCCGTGACAGGGCCGGGGAGCTGTTTTTT.

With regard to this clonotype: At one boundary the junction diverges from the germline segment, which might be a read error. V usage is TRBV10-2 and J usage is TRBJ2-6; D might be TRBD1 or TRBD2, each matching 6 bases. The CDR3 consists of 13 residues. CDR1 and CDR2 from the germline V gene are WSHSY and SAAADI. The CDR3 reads CGSSEPGANVQYF. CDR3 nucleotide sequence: TGCGGCAGTAGTGAACCGGGGGCCAACGTCCAGTATTTC.

In DNA form, the CDR3 reads TGTGCCAGTAGTATAGGGAGGGGAGGAGATACGCAGTATTTT. Translated, it gives CASSIGRGGDTQYF. The chain employs TRBV19 and TRBJ2-3, with D perhaps matching TRBD2 (6 bases). Trimming took 1 base from V and 5 from J, leaving 10 bases between them. Germline lookup yields CDR1 LNHDA and CDR2 SQIVND (reference sequence). This CDR3 region has 14 residues.

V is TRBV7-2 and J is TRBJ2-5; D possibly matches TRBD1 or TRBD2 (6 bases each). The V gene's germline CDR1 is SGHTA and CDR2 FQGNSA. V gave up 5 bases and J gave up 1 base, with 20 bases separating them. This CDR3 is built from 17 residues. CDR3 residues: CASSAGLGGRAQETQYF. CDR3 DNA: TGTGCCAGCAGCGCGGGGCTCGGGGGCCGTGCCCAAGAGACCCAGTACTTC.

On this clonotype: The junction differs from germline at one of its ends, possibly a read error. This CDR3 is CASSNSGRGPKNTQYF. DNA of the CDR3: TGTGCCAGCAGCAACTCGGGGCGGGGGCCCAAAAATACTCAGTATTTC. The chain is built from TRBV7-8 and TRBJ2-4; maybe TRBD2 (7 bases). The germline CDR1 and CDR2 sequences are SGHVS and FQNEAQ. The CDR3 loop spans 16 amino acids.

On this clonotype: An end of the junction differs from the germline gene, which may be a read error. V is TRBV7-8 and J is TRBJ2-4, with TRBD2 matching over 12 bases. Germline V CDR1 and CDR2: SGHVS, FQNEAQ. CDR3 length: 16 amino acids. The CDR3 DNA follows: TGTGCCAGCAGCAACCTAGCGGGGGGGGCCGGTAACACTCAGTACTTC. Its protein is CASSNLAGGAGNTQYF.

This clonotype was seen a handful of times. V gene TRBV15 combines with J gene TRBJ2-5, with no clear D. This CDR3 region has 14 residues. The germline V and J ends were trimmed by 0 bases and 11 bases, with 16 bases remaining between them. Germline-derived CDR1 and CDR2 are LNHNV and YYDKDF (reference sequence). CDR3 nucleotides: TGTGCCACCAGCAGAGAGTACGCGCCTGTGAAGCAGTACTTC. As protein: CATSREYAPVKQYF.

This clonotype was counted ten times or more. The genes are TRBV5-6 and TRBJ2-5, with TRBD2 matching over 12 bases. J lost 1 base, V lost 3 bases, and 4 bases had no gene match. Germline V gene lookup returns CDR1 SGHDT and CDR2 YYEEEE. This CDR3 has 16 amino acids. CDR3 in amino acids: CASSSQLAGGQETQYF. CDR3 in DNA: TGTGCCAGCAGCTCCCAACTAGCGGGGGGCCAAGAGACCCAGTACTTC.

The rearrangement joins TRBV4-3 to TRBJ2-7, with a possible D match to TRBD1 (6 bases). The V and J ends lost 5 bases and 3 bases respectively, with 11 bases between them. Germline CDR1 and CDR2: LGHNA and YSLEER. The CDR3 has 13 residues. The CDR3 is CASSIEQGYEQYF. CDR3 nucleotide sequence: TGCGCCAGCAGCATAGAACAGGGCTACGAGCAGTACTTC.

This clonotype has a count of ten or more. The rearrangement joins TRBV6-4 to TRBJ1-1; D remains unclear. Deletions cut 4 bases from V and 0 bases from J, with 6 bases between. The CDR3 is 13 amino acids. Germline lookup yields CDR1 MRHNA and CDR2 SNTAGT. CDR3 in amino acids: CASSAEMNTEAFF. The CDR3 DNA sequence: TGTGCCAGCAGTGCAGAGATGAACACTGAAGCTTTCTTT.

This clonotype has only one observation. CDR3 in amino acids: CASSRDAGTGTIDTQYF. CDR3 sequence (DNA): TGTGCCAGCAGCCGCGACGCGGGGACGGGAACCATAGACACGCAGTATTTT. The chain is built from TRBV11-3 and TRBJ2-3; TRBD2 is a possible D gene (6 bases). V lost 5 bases and J 9 bases, leaving 27 bases between the germline ends. The CDR3 is 17 amino acids. The germline CDR1 and CDR2 sequences are SGHNT and YENEEA.

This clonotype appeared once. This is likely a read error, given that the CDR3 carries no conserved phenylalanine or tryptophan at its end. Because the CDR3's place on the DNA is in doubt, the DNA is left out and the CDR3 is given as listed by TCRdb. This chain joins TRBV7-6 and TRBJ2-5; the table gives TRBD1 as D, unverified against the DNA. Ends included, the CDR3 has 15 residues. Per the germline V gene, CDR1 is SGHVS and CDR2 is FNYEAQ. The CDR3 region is CASSPRSGTEESRLS.

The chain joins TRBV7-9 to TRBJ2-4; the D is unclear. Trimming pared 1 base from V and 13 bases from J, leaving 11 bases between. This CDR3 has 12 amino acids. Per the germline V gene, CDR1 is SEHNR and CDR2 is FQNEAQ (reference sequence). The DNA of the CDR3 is TGTGCCAGCAGCTTAGGGGCAGCTAAGCAGTACTTC. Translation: CASSLGAAKQYF.